This T cell receptor beta chain was obtained from a study of shared clonotypes between healthy human individuals. Findings of the study overall: Limitation of the genetic and exposure-history diversity represented came from the few donors.

The ends were cut back, 2 bases at V and 3 bases at J, with 13 bases in the middle. The germline V gene encodes CDR1 SGHTA and CDR2 FQGNSA. CDR3 length: 15 residues. Details on this clone: Its cognate antigen is unknown.

Sequenced by immunoSEQ multiplex PCR; TCRdb stores in-frame clones only, minus some. The table has roughly 480,000 clones, roughly 85% seen once. Sequenced sample: PBMCs. This clonotype was sampled from a woman in her 40s in good health. Some clones in this sample may be carry-over from other donors' samples. The rearrangement links TRBV7-2 to TRBJ1-1; a possible D gene is TRBD1 (6 bases). This chain's CDR3 is CASSLSAGVDTEAFF. Here the CDR3 DNA reads TGTGCCAGCAGCTTATCGGCAGGGGTGGACACTGAAGCTTTCTTT.